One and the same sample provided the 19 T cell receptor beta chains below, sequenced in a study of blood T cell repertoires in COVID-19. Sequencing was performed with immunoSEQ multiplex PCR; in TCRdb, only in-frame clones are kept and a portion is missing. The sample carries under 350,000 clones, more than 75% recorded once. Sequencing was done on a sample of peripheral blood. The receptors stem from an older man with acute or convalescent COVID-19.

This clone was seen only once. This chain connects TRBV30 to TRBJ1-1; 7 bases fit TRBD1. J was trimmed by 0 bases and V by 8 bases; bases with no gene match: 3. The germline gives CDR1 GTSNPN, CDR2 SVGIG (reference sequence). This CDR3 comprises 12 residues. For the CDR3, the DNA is TGTGCCGGAGGGGGCTTGAACACTGAAGCTTTCTTT. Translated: CAGGGLNTEAFF.

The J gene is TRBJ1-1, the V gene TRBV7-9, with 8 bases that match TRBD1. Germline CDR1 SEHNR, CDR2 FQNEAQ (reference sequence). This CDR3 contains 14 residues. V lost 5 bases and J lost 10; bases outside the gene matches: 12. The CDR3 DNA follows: TGTGCCAGCAGCACTGGGGGGCAGGGGGCGCGAGCTTTCTTT. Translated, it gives CASSTGGQGARAFF.

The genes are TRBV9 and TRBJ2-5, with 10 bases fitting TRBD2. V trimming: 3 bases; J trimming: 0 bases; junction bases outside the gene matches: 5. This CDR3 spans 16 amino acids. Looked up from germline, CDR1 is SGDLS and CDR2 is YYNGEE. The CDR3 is CASSANSGRYQETQYF. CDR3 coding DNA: TGTGCCAGCAGCGCTAATAGCGGGAGGTACCAAGAGACCCAGTACTTC.

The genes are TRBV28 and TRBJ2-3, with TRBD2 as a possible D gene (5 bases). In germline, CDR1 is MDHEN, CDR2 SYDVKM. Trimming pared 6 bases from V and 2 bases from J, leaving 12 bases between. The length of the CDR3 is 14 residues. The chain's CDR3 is CASRREINTDTQYF. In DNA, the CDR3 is TGTGCCAGCAGGAGGGAGATAAACACAGATACGCAGTATTTT. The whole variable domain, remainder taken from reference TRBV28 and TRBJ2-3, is DVKVTQSSRYLVKRTGEKVFLECVQDMDHENMFWYRQDPGLGLRLIYFSYDVKMKEKGDIPEGYSVSREKKERFSLILESASTNQTSMYLCASRREINTDTQYFGPGTRLTVL.

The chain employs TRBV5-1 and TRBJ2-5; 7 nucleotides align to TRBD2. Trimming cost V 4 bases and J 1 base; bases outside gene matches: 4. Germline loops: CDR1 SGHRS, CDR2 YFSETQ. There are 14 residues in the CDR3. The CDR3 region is CASSRRGSQETQYF. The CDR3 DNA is TGCGCCAGCAGCCGGCGGGGGTCCCAAGAGACCCAGTACTTC.

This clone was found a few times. CDR3 residues: CASSLDGTPPYEQYF. The CDR3 DNA reads TGCGCCAGCAGCTTGGACGGGACACCGCCCTACGAGCAGTACTTC. This chain connects TRBV5-1 to TRBJ2-7, with D perhaps matching TRBD1 (6 bases). V lost 0 bases and J 2 bases, leaving 12 bases between the germline ends. The CDR3 extends over 15 amino acids. Per the germline V gene, CDR1 is SGHRS and CDR2 is YFSETQ. The complete variable domain, with remaining parts taken from reference TRBV5-1 and TRBJ2-7, reads KAGVTQTPRYLIKTRGQQVTLSCSPISGHRSVSWYQQTPGQGLQFLFEYFSETQRNKGNFPGRFSGRQFSNSRSEMNVSTLELGDSALYLCASSLDGTPPYEQYFGPGTRLTVT.

The CDR3 spells CASSLGGSGSPYEQYF. CDR3 nucleotides: TGTGCCAGCAGCTTAGGAGGTAGCGGGAGTCCCTACGAGCAGTACTTC. The chain uses TRBV7-2 and TRBJ2-7; TRBD2 matches 9 bases. J was trimmed by 2 bases and V by 1 base; bases with no gene match: 6. Germline values: CDR1 SGHTA, CDR2 FQGNSA. This CDR3 comprises 16 residues.

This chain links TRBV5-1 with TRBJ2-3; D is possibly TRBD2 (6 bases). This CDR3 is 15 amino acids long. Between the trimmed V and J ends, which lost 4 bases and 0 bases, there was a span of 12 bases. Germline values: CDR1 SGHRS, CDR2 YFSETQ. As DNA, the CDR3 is TGCGCCAGCAGCGCGGTTAGCGGTAGCACAGATACGCAGTATTTT. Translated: CASSAVSGSTDTQYF. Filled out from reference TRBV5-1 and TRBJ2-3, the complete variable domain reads KAGVTQTPRYLIKTRGQQVTLSCSPISGHRSVSWYQQTPGQGLQFLFEYFSETQRNKGNFPGRFSGRQFSNSRSEMNVSTLELGDSALYLCASSAVSGSTDTQYFGPGTRLTVL.

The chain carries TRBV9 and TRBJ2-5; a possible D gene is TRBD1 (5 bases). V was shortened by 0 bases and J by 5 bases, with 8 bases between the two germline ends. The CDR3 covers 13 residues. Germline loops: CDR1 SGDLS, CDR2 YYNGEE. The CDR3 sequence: CASSVEQGETQYF. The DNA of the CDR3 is TGTGCCAGCAGCGTAGAGCAGGGCGAGACCCAGTACTTC.

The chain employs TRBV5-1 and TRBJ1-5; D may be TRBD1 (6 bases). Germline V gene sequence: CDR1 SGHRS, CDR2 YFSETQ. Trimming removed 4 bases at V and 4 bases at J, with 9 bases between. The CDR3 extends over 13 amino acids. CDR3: CASSHGQNQPQHF. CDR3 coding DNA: TGCGCCAGCAGCCATGGACAGAATCAGCCCCAGCATTTT.

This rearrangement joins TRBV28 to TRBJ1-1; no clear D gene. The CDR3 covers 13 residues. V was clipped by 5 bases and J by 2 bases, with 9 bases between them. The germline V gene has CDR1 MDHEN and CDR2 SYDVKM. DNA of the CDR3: TGTGCCAGCAGTACAGACCGAAACACTGAAGCTTTCTTT. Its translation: CASSTDRNTEAFF.

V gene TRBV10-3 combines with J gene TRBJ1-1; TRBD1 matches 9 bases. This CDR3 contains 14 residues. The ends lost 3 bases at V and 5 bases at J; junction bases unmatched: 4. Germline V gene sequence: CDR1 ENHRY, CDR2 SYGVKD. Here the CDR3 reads CAISDRQGGTEAFF. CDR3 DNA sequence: TGTGCCATCAGTGACAGACAGGGGGGTACTGAAGCTTTCTTT.

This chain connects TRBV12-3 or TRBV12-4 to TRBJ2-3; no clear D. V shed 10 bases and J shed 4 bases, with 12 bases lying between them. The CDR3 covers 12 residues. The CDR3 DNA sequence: TGTGCCACCACCACAACATCAGATACGCAGTATTTT. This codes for CATTTTSDTQYF.

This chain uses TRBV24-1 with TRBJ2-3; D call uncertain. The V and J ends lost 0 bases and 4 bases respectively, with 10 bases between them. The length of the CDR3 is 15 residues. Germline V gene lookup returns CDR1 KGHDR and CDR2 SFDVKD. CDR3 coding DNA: TGTGCCACCAGTGATTTGTGGCCTAGTTCAGATACGCAGTATTTT. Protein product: CATSDLWPSSDTQYF.

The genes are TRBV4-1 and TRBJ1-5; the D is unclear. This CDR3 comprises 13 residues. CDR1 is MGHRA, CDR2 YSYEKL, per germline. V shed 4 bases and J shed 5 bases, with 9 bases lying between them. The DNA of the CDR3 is TGCGCCAGCAGCCTCCTCGGGGATCAGCCCCAGCATTTT. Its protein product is CASSLLGDQPQHF.

This CDR3 reads CASSLESSGIGAEQFF. The CDR3 DNA sequence: TGCGCCAGCAGCTTGGAGTCTAGCGGGATAGGCGCTGAGCAGTTCTTC. The chain combines TRBV5-1 with TRBJ2-1; 9 nucleotides align to TRBD2. Germline trimming cut 0 bases from V and 9 bases from J; bases unmatched to any gene: 10. CDR1 is SGHRS, CDR2 YFSETQ, per germline. CDR3 length: 16 amino acids.

In nucleotides, the CDR3 is TGCGCCAGCAGCTTATCGGCAGGGAAAAAAGAGACCCAGTACTTC. Translating gives CASSLSAGKKETQYF. This chain uses TRBV5-1 with TRBJ2-5; TRBD1 is a possible D gene (5 bases). Germline CDR1 is SGHRS and CDR2 is YFSETQ. This CDR3 is built from 15 residues. Trimming took off 2 bases at V and 3 bases at J, with 14 bases between the two ends.

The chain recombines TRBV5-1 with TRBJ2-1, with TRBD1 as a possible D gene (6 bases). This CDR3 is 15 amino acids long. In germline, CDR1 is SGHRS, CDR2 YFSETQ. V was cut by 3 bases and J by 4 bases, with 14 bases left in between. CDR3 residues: CASSSRGARYNEQFF. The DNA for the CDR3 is TGCGCCAGCAGCTCCAGGGGCGCCAGGTACAATGAGCAGTTCTTC.

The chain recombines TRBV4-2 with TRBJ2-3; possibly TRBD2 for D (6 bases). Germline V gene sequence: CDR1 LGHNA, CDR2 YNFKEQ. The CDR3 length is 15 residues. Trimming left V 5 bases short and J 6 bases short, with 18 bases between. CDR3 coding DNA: TGTGCCAGCAGCTTAAGTAGCGGCGAGGGGGATACGCAGTATTTT. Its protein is CASSLSSGEGDTQYF.